These 10 T cell receptor beta chains were sequenced from one sample in a study of shared clonotypes between healthy human individuals. Repertoires were generated with immunoSEQ multiplex PCR, while TCRdb's copy carries only in-frame clones and drops some. This sample carries approximately 2.4 million clones, approximately 94% of them seen once, and the ten largest clones take over 0.1%. The sample taken for sequencing was naive CD4+ T cells sorted from blood. Documented subset: CD45RA+ positively selected. The receptors here all came from a man younger than 30 in good health.

The V gene is TRBV6-5, the J gene TRBJ2-7; D is undetermined. The CDR3 is 16 amino acids. Germline loops: CDR1 MNHEY, CDR2 SVGAGI. V lost 0 bases to trimming and J lost 4 bases, with 16 bases between them. CDR3 sequence (DNA): TGTGCCAGCAGTTACTCGGATGTGACCTCTTGGTACGAGCAGTACTTC. This gives the protein CASSYSDVTSWYEQYF.

This clone was detected only once. V and J are TRBV5-1 and TRBJ1-4; D call uncertain. V was trimmed by 6 bases and J by 5 bases, leaving 14 bases between them. Looked up from germline, CDR1 is SGHRS and CDR2 is YFSETQ. The CDR3 runs 14 residues. The CDR3 reads CASNLDTTNEKLFF. In DNA, the CDR3 is TGCGCCAGCAACCTAGACACGACGAATGAAAAACTGTTTTTT.

The rearrangement uses TRBV10-3 and TRBJ1-1, with D possibly TRBD1 on 5 matching bases. This CDR3 is 13 amino acids long. Germline-derived CDR1 and CDR2 are ENHRY and SYGVKD. Trimming left V 10 bases short and J 3 bases short, with 15 bases between. The CDR3 coding sequence is TGTGCCACCAGAACTGGGGGGGACACTGAAGCTTTCTTT. This codes for CATRTGGDTEAFF.

This chain links TRBV10-3 with TRBJ2-3; no definite D call. Germline assignment: CDR1 ENHRY and CDR2 SYGVKD. Trimming shortened V by 7 bases and J by 2 bases, and 10 bases separated the two germline ends. The CDR3 extends over 13 amino acids. The CDR3 DNA sequence: TGTGCCATCAAGGAAGGGTACACAGATACGCAGTATTTT. Translating gives CAIKEGYTDTQYF.

The chain combines TRBV19 with TRBJ1-2, with a tentative D call TRBD1 (5 bases). From germline, CDR1 is LNHDA and CDR2 SQIVND (reference sequence). This CDR3 comprises 15 residues. V gave up 1 base and J gave up 4 bases, with 13 bases separating them. The CDR3 DNA reads TGTGCCAGTAGTATAGGAGGGGTCGGATTCTATGGCTACACCTTC. Its translation is CASSIGGVGFYGYTF.

V gene TRBV10-3 combines with J gene TRBJ1-5; D uncertain. Between the trimmed V and J ends, which lost 0 bases and 0 bases, there was a span of 12 bases. Germline-derived CDR1 and CDR2 are ENHRY and SYGVKD. The CDR3 has 17 residues. CDR3 sequence reads: CAISESLVGPSNQPQHF. CDR3 DNA: TGTGCCATCAGTGAGTCGTTGGTAGGGCCTAGCAATCAGCCCCAGCATTTT.

The chain combines TRBV30 with TRBJ2-7; TRBD1 matches at 9 bases. The CDR3 spans 12 residues. Germline V lookup: CDR1 GTSNPN, CDR2 SVGIG (reference sequence). With V trimmed by 5 bases and J by 4 bases, 3 bases remained unmatched. CDR3 protein: CAWGTGFYEQYF. CDR3 nucleotides: TGTGCCTGGGGGACAGGGTTTTACGAGCAGTACTTC. Filled out from reference TRBV30 and TRBJ2-7, the complete variable domain reads SQTIHQWPATLVQPVGSPLSLECTVEGTSNPNLYWYRQAAGRGLQLLFYSVGIGQISSEVPQNLSASRPQDRQFILSSKKLLLSDSGFYLCAWGTGFYEQYFGPGTRLTVT.

The rearrangement uses TRBV7-3 and TRBJ1-5, with D possibly matching TRBD1 (5 bases). The CDR3 contains 15 residues. Trimming removed 0 bases from V and 7 bases from J, with 13 bases in between. Germline CDR1 SGHTA, CDR2 FQGTGA. The CDR3 DNA reads TGTGCCAGCAGCTTAACCGGGGGTATGGGGCAGCCCCAGCATTTT. The encoded protein is CASSLTGGMGQPQHF. Full variable domain (outside the CDR3, taken from reference TRBV7-3 and TRBJ1-5): GAGVSQTPSNKVTEKGKYVELRCDPISGHTALYWYRQSLGQGPEFLIYFQGTGAADDSGLPNDRFFAVRPEGSVSTLKIQRTERGDSAVYLCASSLTGGMGQPQHFGDGTRLSIL.

This sequence joins TRBV4-3 and TRBJ2-7, with D perhaps TRBD2 (5 bases). Between the trimmed V and J ends, which lost 4 bases and 2 bases, there was a span of 15 bases. The CDR3 sequence is 15 residues long. The germline V gene encodes CDR1 LGHNA and CDR2 YSLEER. The CDR3 region is CASSRGGGGPYEQYF. The CDR3 DNA reads as TGCGCCAGCAGCCGAGGTGGAGGAGGTCCCTACGAGCAGTACTTC.

DNA for the CDR3: TGTGCCATCTCTCAATCCGGGACAGGGGTTGCAGATACGCAGTATTTT. The encoded protein is CAISQSGTGVADTQYF. The chain combines TRBV10-3 with TRBJ2-3, with 10 bases identical to TRBD1. Per germline, CDR1 ENHRY and CDR2 SYGVKD. The CDR3 has 16 amino acids. The J segment lost 4 bases and the V segment lost 8 bases, leaving 12 bases of the junction unmatched.